Presented here are 20 T cell receptor beta chains from one specimen sequenced in a study of T-cell memory formation after mild COVID-19. TCRdb fed the 5' RACE reads into MiXCR, producing one record per CDR3 protein. The table lists tens of thousands of distinct CDR3 sequences, more than 11% of them singletons, with roughly a third in the top ten. What was sequenced was PBMCs or a T cell subset sorted from them (not recorded which). These receptors were taken from an adult woman who had mild COVID-19 (a few samples of this study predate the infection). Cell type and time point are not known.

V is TRBV11-2 and J is TRBJ2-1, with D perhaps matching TRBD1 or TRBD2 (5 bases each). Germline V CDR1 and CDR2: SGHAT, FQNNGV. CDR3 length: 14 residues. Trimming removed 1 base from V and 4 bases from J, with 8 bases in between. The chain's CDR3 is CASSLGGTYNEQFF. The CDR3 DNA sequence: TGTGCCAGCAGCTTAGGTGGGACGTACAATGAGCAGTTCTTC.

This clonotype was detected ten times or more. V usage is TRBV15 and J usage is TRBJ2-7; either TRBD1 or TRBD2 may fit D (5 bases each). The CDR3 length is 14 residues. Germline V gene data show CDR1 as LNHNV and CDR2 as YYDKDF (reference sequence). Trimming took off 1 base at V and 3 bases at J, with 10 bases between the two ends. The CDR3 sequence: CATSRGRDRYEQYF. The CDR3 bases are TGTGCCACCAGCAGAGGACGGGACCGCTACGAGCAGTACTTC.

The CDR3 DNA sequence: TGCGCCAGCAGCTTGAACGGATACACTGAAGCTTTCTTT. Protein: CASSLNGYTEAFF. The rearrangement links TRBV5-1 to TRBJ1-1; D unresolved. The CDR3 sequence is 13 residues long. Germline V CDR1 and CDR2: SGHRS, YFSETQ. The V and J ends lost 1 base and 3 bases respectively, with 7 bases between them.

There are many counts of this clonotype. This rearrangement joins TRBV12-3 or TRBV12-4 to TRBJ2-7; D unclear. CDR3 length equals 15 residues. V was clipped by 5 bases and J by 0 bases, with 14 bases between them. The CDR3 DNA sequence: TGTGCCAGCAGTCCAACCGGGCCATACTCCTACGAGCAGTACTTC. As protein: CASSPTGPYSYEQYF.

Only a few counts were recorded for this clonotype. This chain links TRBV20-1 with TRBJ2-1, with 10 bases matching TRBD2. Germline-derived CDR1 and CDR2 are DFQATT and SNEGSKA (reference sequence). This CDR3 is 15 amino acids long. With V trimmed by 8 bases and J by 0 bases, 7 bases remained unmatched. The CDR3: CSTLAGTRSYNEQFF. The CDR3 DNA is TGCAGTACACTAGCGGGAACTCGCTCCTACAATGAGCAGTTCTTC.

This clonotype turned up a few times. The chain links TRBV27 to TRBJ2-7; 10 bases map to TRBD1. V lost 8 bases to trimming and J lost 0 bases; unmatched junction nucleotides: 16. The length of the CDR3 is 18 residues. Germline V CDR1 and CDR2: MNHEY, SMNVEV (reference sequence). The chain's CDR3 is CASGKTGGSLIVSYEQYF. In DNA form, the CDR3 reads TGTGCCAGCGGAAAGACAGGGGGCAGTTTGATCGTCTCCTACGAGCAGTACTTC.

In DNA form, the CDR3 reads TGTGCCAGCAGCTCGACCCTCCAGCGGAACACTGAAGCTTTCTTT. This translates into CASSSTLQRNTEAFF. The chain is built from TRBV7-9 and TRBJ1-1; D ambiguous. Trimming stripped 4 bases from V and 1 base from J, with 13 bases between. The CDR3 is 15 residues long. Per germline, CDR1 SEHNR and CDR2 FQNEAQ (reference sequence).

This clonotype was found a few times. The gene calls are TRBV12-3 or TRBV12-4 and TRBJ2-5; D assignment may be TRBD1 or TRBD2 (5 bases each). The V and J ends lost 6 bases and 4 bases respectively, with 9 bases between them. The CDR3 covers 12 residues. CDR3 DNA sequence: TGTGCCAGCAGCCGGGGCGGAGAGACCCAGTACTTC. The encoded protein is CASSRGGETQYF.

The V gene is TRBV5-1, the J gene TRBJ1-5, with 7 bases lining up with TRBD1. CDR3 size: 16 residues. Germline trimming cut 4 bases from V and 3 bases from J; bases unmatched to any gene: 10. CDR1 is SGHRS and CDR2 is YFSETQ in the germline V gene. The CDR3 loop reads CASSASRDSNNQPQHF. The CDR3 DNA reads as TGCGCCAGCAGCGCTTCCCGGGACAGCAACAATCAGCCCCAGCATTTT.

The chain uses TRBV7-9 and TRBJ1-3; D perhaps matches TRBD1 (6 bases). V was shortened by 11 bases and J by 0 bases, with 11 bases between the two germline ends. The CDR3 is made up of 13 amino acids. Germline V lookup: CDR1 SEHNR, CDR2 FQNEAQ (reference sequence). The CDR3 loop is CALQGNSGNTIYF. CDR3 coding DNA: TGTGCCCTACAGGGCAACTCTGGAAACACCATATATTTT.

Here the CDR3 reads CASSISTGAGGEQFF. CDR3 coding DNA: TGTGCCAGTAGTATTAGTACTGGAGCGGGAGGTGAGCAGTTCTTC. The chain links TRBV19 to TRBJ2-1; 9 bases are shared with TRBD2. The J segment lost 9 bases and the V segment lost 3 bases, leaving 9 bases of the junction unmatched. The V gene's germline CDR1 is LNHDA and CDR2 SQIVND (reference sequence). The CDR3 loop spans 15 amino acids.

The chain's CDR3 is CAPQAIEQFF. DNA for the CDR3: TGTGCCCCACAAGCTATTGAGCAGTTCTTC. The V gene is TRBV7-9, the J gene TRBJ2-1; D is unclear. This CDR3 contains 10 residues. Trimming removed 11 bases from V and 9 bases from J, with 11 bases in between. Germline values: CDR1 SEHNR, CDR2 FQNEAQ (reference sequence).

The genes are TRBV29-1 and TRBJ2-3; 7 bases align to TRBD1. There are 15 residues in the CDR3. Germline trimming cut 6 bases from V and 2 bases from J; bases unmatched to any gene: 11. Germline loops: CDR1 SQVTM, CDR2 ANQGSEA. CDR3 residues: CSVVPGQISTDTQYF. In DNA, the CDR3 is TGCAGCGTCGTACCGGGACAGATTTCCACAGATACGCAGTATTTT.

In its sample, this clonotype was seen many times. This chain joins TRBV7-8 and TRBJ1-3; possible D gene TRBD1, 5 bases. The CDR3 totals 16 residues. Trimming removed 4 bases at V and 0 bases at J, with 13 bases between. Germline CDR1 reads SGHVS; CDR2 reads FQNEAQ. This chain's CDR3 is CASSSRRGVSGNTIYF. The DNA for the CDR3 is TGTGCCAGCAGCTCTCGCCGGGGGGTCTCTGGAAACACCATATATTTT.

The chain employs TRBV9 and TRBJ2-7, with 13 positions matching TRBD2. Losses at the gene ends were 3 bases for V and 2 bases for J; bases not matched to a gene: 2. This CDR3 has 15 amino acids. Germline CDR1 is SGDLS and CDR2 is YYNGEE. The CDR3 protein is CASSAGTSGAYEQYF. Here the CDR3 DNA reads TGTGCCAGCAGCGCCGGGACTAGCGGGGCCTACGAGCAGTACTTC.

This clonotype was seen ten or more times. The J gene is TRBJ2-7, the V gene TRBV12-3 or TRBV12-4, with 10 bases that match TRBD1. With 5 bases clipped from V and 2 bases from J, the junction kept 3 bases outside the gene matches. CDR3 length: 14 amino acids. The CDR3 DNA reads TGTGCCAGCAGTACCGGGACAGGGGCCTACGAGCAGTACTTC. It yields the protein CASSTGTGAYEQYF.

This clonotype was found a few times. The gene calls are TRBV7-9 and TRBJ1-1, with 7 bases fitting TRBD1. V shed 0 bases and J 4 bases; nucleotides not matched to a gene: 17. Germline CDR1 is SEHNR and CDR2 is FQNEAQ (reference sequence). The CDR3 is 19 residues long. The CDR3 here is CASSLASGTASGRTTEAFF. The CDR3 bases are TGTGCCAGCAGCTTAGCGAGCGGGACAGCGTCGGGGCGGACCACTGAAGCTTTCTTT. Full variable domain (rest looked up from reference TRBV7-9 and TRBJ1-1): DTGVSQNPRHKITKRGQNVTFRCDPISEHNRLYWYRQTLGQGPEFLTYFQNEAQLEKSRLLSDRFSAERPKGSFSTLEIQRTEQGDSAMYLCASSLASGTASGRTTEAFFGQGTRLTVV.

In this sample, this clonotype turned up a few times. This sequence joins TRBV4-3 and TRBJ2-1; D is unresolved. V lost 1 base and J lost 5, with 6 bases in between. The germline V gene encodes CDR1 LGHNA and CDR2 YSLEER. The CDR3 has 13 residues. This chain's CDR3 is CASSQGDNNEQFF. DNA for the CDR3: TGCGCCAGCAGCCAAGGGGATAACAATGAGCAGTTCTTC.

The V gene is TRBV29-1, the J gene TRBJ2-1, with 10 bases aligning to TRBD2. J lost 13 bases, V lost 4 bases, and 10 bases had no gene match. This CDR3 is built from 13 residues. Germline V gives CDR1 SQVTM, CDR2 ANQGSEA. The CDR3 region is CSVARLAGDAQFF. The CDR3 DNA follows: TGCAGCGTTGCCCGCCTAGCGGGGGACGCACAGTTCTTC.

This clonotype was seen only a few times. CDR3 protein: CASSAPPFRTGADEQFF. The DNA for the CDR3 is TGTGCCAGCAGCGCCCCCCCGTTCAGAACGGGAGCCGATGAGCAGTTCTTC. The rearrangement joins TRBV7-2 to TRBJ2-1; D possibly corresponds to TRBD2 (6 bases). Per the germline V gene, CDR1 is SGHTA and CDR2 is FQGNSA. V was trimmed by 5 bases and J by 8 bases, leaving 25 bases between them. CDR3 length: 17 residues. The full variable domain, in which reference TRBV7-2 and TRBJ2-1 provide the parts outside the CDR3, is GAGVSQSPSNKVTEKGKDVELRCDPISGHTALYWYRQSLGQGLEFLIYFQGNSAPDKSGLPSDRFSAERTGGSVSTLTIQRTQQEDSAVYLCASSAPPFRTGADEQFFGPGTRLTVL.